This is a list of T cell receptor beta chains from one sample in a study of T cells in Graves' hyperthyroidism and ophthalmopathy. Using its own MiXCR run on the multiplex PCR reads, TCRdb lists one record per CDR3 protein. The profile shows more than 550,000 distinct CDR3 sequences, 45% of them singletons. The sequenced material came from peripheral blood or thyroid tissue (not recorded which). The source is an adult man with Graves' disease, either hyperthyroidism or ophthalmopathy (not recorded which). The CDR3 runs from the conserved cysteine through the conserved F or W. Fields, in order: clone size, J gene, D gene, V gene, CDR3 DNA, CDR3 protein. The D gene is left open where the match is weak. A clone size is listed for some rows: how often the clone was seen (once, few, many), or a class if it is expanded.

>-|TRBJ2-2|-|TRBV6-1
TGTGCCAGCAGGGGGACGGGACAAACAACCGGGGAGCTGTTTTTT
CASRGTGQTTGELFF
>many|TRBJ2-5|-|TRBV7-8
TGCGCCAGCAGCCACCCCAACGGGGAGACCCAGTACTTC
CASSHPNGETQYF
>many|TRBJ1-3|-|TRBV29-1
TGCAGCGTTGAGACAGGACGCTCTGGAAACACCATATATTTT
CSVETGRSGNTIYF
>once|TRBJ2-7|TRBD2|TRBV6-1
TGTGCCAGCAGTTACGTGAGCGGGAGTGGTGAGCAGTACTTC
CASSYVSGSGEQYF
>once|TRBJ2-7|TRBD2|TRBV7-9
TGTGCCAGCAGCCGATCGGCGGCGGGAGGACTAGAAGAGCAGTACTTC
CASSRSAAGGLEEQYF
>many|TRBJ2-7|-|TRBV7-9
TGTGCCAGCAGCTTAGCCCCGACAGGTACTAAGGGCGAGCAGTACTTC
CASSLAPTGTKGEQYF
>many|TRBJ2-7|-|TRBV2
TGTGCCAGCAGTGAAAGCGACGAGCAGTACTTC
CASSESDEQYF
>many|TRBJ1-1|-|TRBV6-1
TGTGCCAGCAGTGAAGCGCGGAACACTGAAGCTTTCTTT
CASSEARNTEAFF
>few|TRBJ2-7|TRBD2|TRBV19
TGTGCCAGTAGCAACCTAGCGGGAGCTAACGAGCAGTACTTC
CASSNLAGANEQYF
>few|TRBJ1-1|-|TRBV12-3/TRBV12-4
TGTGCCAGCAGCCAGGTTGAGGGGGGGGCTGAAGCTTTCTTT
CASSQVEGGAEAFF
>-|TRBJ1-2|-|TRBV14
TGTGCCAGCAGCCACGGGGGGCGCGGGGGCTACACCTTC
CASSHGGRGGYTF
>-|TRBJ1-2|-|TRBV25-1
TGTGCCAGCGGCCCCTTGGGGTTAGACGATGGCTACACCTTC
CASGPLGLDDGYTF
>-|TRBJ2-5|-|TRBV7-2
TGTGCCAGCAGCTTCCGGGCTGGGGGAGGTGGGGAGACCCAGTACTTC
CASSFRAGGGGETQYF
>-|TRBJ2-5|TRBD1|TRBV5-1
TGCGCCAGCAGCTTTGGACAGGGAGAGCGAGAGACCCAGTACTTC
CASSFGQGERETQYF
>-|TRBJ1-5|-|TRBV12-3/TRBV12-4
TGTGCCAGCAGTTTTACCGGGGTGAGCAATCAGCCCCAGCATTTT
CASSFTGVSNQPQHF
>many|TRBJ1-3|-|TRBV29-1
TGCAGCCACCAGCGAAGACCGAAACTCTCTGGAAACACCATATATTTT
CSHQRRPKLSGNTIYF
>-|TRBJ2-7|TRBD1|TRBV7-6
TGTGCCAGCAGCTCACCGGGACAGGGTGTAGAGCAGTACTTC
CASSSPGQGVEQYF
>-|TRBJ1-6|-|TRBV2
TGCGCCAGCAGCGGCAGTCTGACAAATTCACCCCTCCACTTT
CASSGSLTNSPLHF
>many|TRBJ1-5|-|TRBV19
TGTGCCAGTAGTATCGGGGTGGATCAGCCCCAGCATTTT
CASSIGVDQPQHF
>few|TRBJ1-6|-|TRBV12-3/TRBV12-4
TGTGCCAGCAGCATTATAGTGGGCCAGGGTTTGAATTCACCCCTCCACTTT
CASSIIVGQGLNSPLHF
>few|TRBJ2-5|-|TRBV7-9
TGTGCCAGCAGCTTCCTGGCGGGGCGACAAGAGACCCAGTACTTC
CASSFLAGRQETQYF
>once|TRBJ1-5|-|TRBV25-1
TGTGCCAGCAGTGCCACCAGCAGAGGAGGGCAGCCCCAGCATTTT
CASSATSRGGQPQHF
>-|TRBJ2-5|TRBD2|TRBV2
TGTGCCAGCAGCGGGACTAGCGGGAGGAGGGGAGAGGCCCAGTACTTC
CASSGTSGRRGEAQYF